This section outlines one T cell receptor beta chain sequence together with its context. Its antigen is not identified. The data belong to a study of breast tumors, draining lymph nodes, adjacent tissues. Study observations and caveats: Luminal-like breast cancer showed significantly greater tumor-nontumor repertoire similarity than basal-like breast cancer did. Data only fit, rather than demonstrated, lymph node origin of most tumor T cells.

One entry per CDR3 protein, called by TCRdb with MiXCR from the multiplex PCR reads. The sample yields 20,000 to 25,000 distinct CDR3 sequences, about 61% seen once. V was shortened by 4 bases and J by 1 base, with 11 bases between the two germline ends. Germline V gene sequence: CDR1 KGHDR, CDR2 SFDVKD. The CDR3 totals 15 residues. What was sequenced was tumor-adjacent breast tissue. The TCR sequence derives from a female donor with breast cancer. Some clones in this sample may be carry-over from other donors' samples. This chain connects TRBV24-1 to TRBJ2-3; D perhaps matches TRBD1 (6 bases). As DNA, the CDR3 is TGTGCCACCAGTGACTCAGGGGTTCGCACAGATACGCAGTATTTT. It codes for CATSDSGVRTDTQYF.